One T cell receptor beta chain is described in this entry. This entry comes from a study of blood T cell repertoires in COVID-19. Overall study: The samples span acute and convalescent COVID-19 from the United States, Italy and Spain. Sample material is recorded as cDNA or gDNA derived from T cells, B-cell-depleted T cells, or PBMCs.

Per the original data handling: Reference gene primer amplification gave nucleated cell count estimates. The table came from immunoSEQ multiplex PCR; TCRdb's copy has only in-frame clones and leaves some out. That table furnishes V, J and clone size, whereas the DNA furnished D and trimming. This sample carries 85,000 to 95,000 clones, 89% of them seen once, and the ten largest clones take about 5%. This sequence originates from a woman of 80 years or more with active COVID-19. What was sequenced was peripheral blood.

The CDR3 coding sequence is TGCGCCAGCAGCCTCTCGGGGACAGCTAATTCACCCCTCCACTTT. This gives the protein CASSLSGTANSPLHF. The chain joins TRBV4-1 to TRBJ1-6; 7 nucleotides align to TRBD1. V was pared by 4 bases and J by 6 bases, with 6 bases of the junction left unmatched. CDR3 size: 15 residues. Germline V gives CDR1 MGHRA, CDR2 YSYEKL.